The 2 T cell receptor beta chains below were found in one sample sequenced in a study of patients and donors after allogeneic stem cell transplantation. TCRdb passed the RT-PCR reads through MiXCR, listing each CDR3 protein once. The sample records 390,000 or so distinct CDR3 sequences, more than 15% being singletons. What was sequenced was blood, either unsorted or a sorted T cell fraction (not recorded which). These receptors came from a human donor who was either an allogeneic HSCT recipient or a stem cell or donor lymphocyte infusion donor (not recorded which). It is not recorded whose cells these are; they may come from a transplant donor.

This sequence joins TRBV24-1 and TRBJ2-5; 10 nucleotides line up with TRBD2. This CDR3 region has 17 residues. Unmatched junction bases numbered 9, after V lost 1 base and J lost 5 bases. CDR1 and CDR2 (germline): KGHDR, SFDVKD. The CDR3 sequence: CATSDLPPGLAVETQYF. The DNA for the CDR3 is TGTGCCACCAGTGATTTACCCCCCGGACTAGCGGTGGAGACCCAGTACTTC.

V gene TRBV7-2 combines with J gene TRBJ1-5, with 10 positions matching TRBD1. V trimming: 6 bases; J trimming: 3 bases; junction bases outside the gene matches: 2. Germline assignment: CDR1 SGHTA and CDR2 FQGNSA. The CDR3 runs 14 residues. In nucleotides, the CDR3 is TGTGCCAGCAGGGGACAGGGGTTCAATCAGCCCCAGCATTTT. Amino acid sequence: CASRGQGFNQPQHF.